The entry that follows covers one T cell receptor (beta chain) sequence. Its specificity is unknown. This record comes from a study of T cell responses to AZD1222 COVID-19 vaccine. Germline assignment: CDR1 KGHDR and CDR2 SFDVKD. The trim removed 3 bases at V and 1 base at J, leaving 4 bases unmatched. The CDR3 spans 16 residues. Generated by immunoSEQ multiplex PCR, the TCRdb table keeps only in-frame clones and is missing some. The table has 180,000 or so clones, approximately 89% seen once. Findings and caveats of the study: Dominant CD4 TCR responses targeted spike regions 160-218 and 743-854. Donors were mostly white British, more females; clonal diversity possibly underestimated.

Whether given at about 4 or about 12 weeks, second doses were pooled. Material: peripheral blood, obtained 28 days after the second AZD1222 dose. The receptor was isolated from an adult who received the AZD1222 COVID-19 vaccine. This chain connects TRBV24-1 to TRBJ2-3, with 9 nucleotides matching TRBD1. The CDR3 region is CATSDGDREGTDTQYF. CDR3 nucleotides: TGTGCCACCAGTGATGGGGACAGGGAGGGCACAGATACGCAGTATTTT.